The rows below give T cell receptor beta chains drawn from one sample of a study of cytomegalovirus exposure and HLA in healthy donors. Assay: immunoSEQ multiplex PCR; the TCRdb copy retains only in-frame clones and omits some. The sample consists of 100,000 to 150,000 clones, roughly 80% of them appearing once. Material: PBMCs. Source of these receptors: a man aged 45-60 years in good health and CMV-seropositive. CDR3s include the opening cysteine and the closing phenylalanine or tryptophan. The D gene is left open where the match is weak. Rows give clone size only sometimes, using once, few, many, or a class for an expanded clone.

size	J	V	D	CDR3	DNA
NA	TRBJ1-2	TRBV10-3	NA	CAINSNNYGYTF	TGTGCCATTAACTCGAATAACTATGGCTACACCTTC
NA	TRBJ2-4	TRBV19	TRBD1	CASRGPPSGQPGWYF	TGTGCCAGCAGAGGGCCACCGTCGGGACAGCCGGGATGGTACTTC
NA	TRBJ2-5	TRBV10-2	TRBD2	CASTGTSGQAGVETQYF	TGCGCCAGCACCGGGACTAGCGGGCAAGCTGGGGTGGAGACCCAGTACTTC
NA	TRBJ1-5	TRBV29-1	NA	CSVVEGANSNQPQHF	TGCAGCGTTGTAGAAGGGGCGAATTCGAATCAGCCCCAGCATTTT
NA	TRBJ2-5	TRBV5-1	NA	CASSLELVGQETQYF	TGCGCCAGCAGCTTGGAATTGGTCGGGCAAGAGACCCAGTACTTC
NA	TRBJ2-1	TRBV5-1	TRBD2	CASSLGAGGPGNEQFF	TGCGCCAGCAGCTTGGGGGCGGGAGGGCCGGGCAATGAGCAGTTCTTC
NA	TRBJ2-3	TRBV19	NA	CASSPDLGGQYF	TGTGCCAGTAGTCCTGACCTGGGAGGGCAGTATTTT
few	TRBJ1-5	TRBV30	NA	CAWSEQRNQPQHF	TGTGCCTGGAGTGAACAGCGCAATCAGCCCCAGCATTTT
once	TRBJ2-1	TRBV5-1	TRBD2	CASSIAGGSYNEQFF	TGCGCCAGCAGTATTGCGGGAGGGTCCTACAATGAGCAGTTCTTC
NA	TRBJ1-5	TRBV7-2	NA	CASSLSGGSRTINQPQHF	TGTGCCAGCAGCTTATCGGGGGGAAGTCGGACAATCAATCAGCCCCAGCATTTT
NA	TRBJ2-1	TRBV5-8	TRBD2	CASSPRLAGERGEQFF	TGTGCCAGCAGCCCGCGACTAGCGGGAGAGAGGGGTGAGCAGTTCTTC
few	TRBJ1-2	TRBV7-9	NA	CASSPTTVSYGYTF	TGTGCCAGCAGCCCGACTACAGTTTCCTATGGCTACACCTTC
NA	TRBJ2-7	TRBV5-1	NA	CASSLGGSGEQYF	TGCGCCAGCAGCTTAGGGGGTTCTGGCGAGCAGTACTTC
NA	TRBJ2-1	TRBV7-6	TRBD1	CASSLDPGQGNEQFF	TGTGCCAGCAGCTTAGACCCGGGACAGGGCAATGAGCAGTTCTTC
NA	TRBJ2-7	TRBV11-1	TRBD2	CASSDGRESREQYF	TGTGCCAGCAGTGATGGGCGGGAGTCTCGCGAGCAGTACTTC
NA	TRBJ2-7	TRBV10-3	NA	CAISGGGASYEQYF	TGTGCCATCAGTGGGGGCGGGGCCAGCTACGAGCAGTACTTC
few	TRBJ1-5	TRBV6-6	TRBD1	CASSYGTDYQPQHF	TGTGCCAGCAGTTACGGGACAGACTATCAGCCCCAGCATTTT
NA	TRBJ1-4	TRBV2	NA	CASRTTTNEKLFF	TGTGCCAGCAGGACAACAACTAATGAAAAACTGTTTTTT
NA	TRBJ1-4	TRBV28	TRBD1	CASSVPGQGANEKLFF	TGTGCCAGCAGCGTCCCGGGACAGGGGGCTAATGAAAAACTGTTTTTT
NA	TRBJ1-2	TRBV19	NA	CASSIGEANYGYTF	TGTGCCAGTAGTATAGGAGAAGCTAACTATGGCTACACCTTC
NA	TRBJ1-1	TRBV20-1	NA	CSASLSTEAFF	TGCAGTGCTAGTCTGAGCACTGAAGCTTTCTTT
few	TRBJ1-6	TRBV5-6	NA	CASSPRLQRDSPLHF	TGTGCCAGCAGCCCGAGGCTCCAGAGGGATTCACCCCTCCACTTT
few	TRBJ1-4	TRBV7-2	NA	CASSLKGPGSVEKLFF	TGTGCCAGCAGCTTGAAAGGCCCCGGGAGCGTTGAAAAACTGTTTTTT
NA	TRBJ2-2	TRBV5-4	TRBD2	CASSSRAGGNTGELFF	TGTGCCAGCAGCTCTCGGGCGGGAGGGAACACCGGGGAGCTGTTTTTT
few	TRBJ1-6	TRBV5-6	NA	CASSPLAGQLGSPLHF	TGTGCCAGCAGCCCACTCGCCGGACAGTTAGGATCACCCCTCCACTTT
NA	TRBJ2-3	TRBV4-2	NA	CASSQPTSLDTQYF	TGTGCCAGCAGCCAGCCTACTAGTTTAGATACGCAGTATTTT
NA	TRBJ1-5	TRBV5-6	NA	CASSPGQGHQPQHF	TGTGCCAGCAGCCCAGGCCAGGGCCATCAGCCCCAGCATTTT
NA	TRBJ2-2	TRBV2	TRBD1	CASSGQGIGELFF	TGTGCCAGCAGTGGACAGGGGATCGGGGAGCTGTTTTTT
NA	TRBJ2-7	TRBV5-1	TRBD2	CASRDGTSGYYEQYF	TGCGCCAGCAGGGACGGGACTAGCGGTTACTACGAGCAGTACTTC
NA	TRBJ1-5	TRBV28	NA	CASSLRTTGGHQPQHF	TGTGCCAGCAGTTTACGTACAACCGGGGGGCACCAGCCCCAGCATTTT
NA	TRBJ1-4	TRBV6-6	NA	CASSSTGSDEKLFF	TGTGCCAGCAGTTCCACAGGGTCGGACGAAAAACTGTTTTTT
NA	TRBJ1-6	TRBV30	NA	CAGTGGPNSPLHF	TGTGCCGGGACGGGGGGGCCTAATTCACCCCTCCACTTT
few	TRBJ1-1	TRBV6-5	NA	CATLLYGGMNTEAFF	TGTGCCACCCTCCTGTACGGCGGAATGAACACTGAAGCTTTCTTT
NA	TRBJ1-6	TRBV5-1	TRBD1	CASRETGGRSPLHF	TGCGCCAGCAGAGAGACAGGGGGACGGTCACCCCTCCACTTT
NA	TRBJ2-2	TRBV11-2	TRBD1	CASSFRGQGAGGELFF	TGTGCCAGCAGTTTTAGAGGACAGGGCGCCGGCGGGGAGCTGTTTTTT
NA	TRBJ2-5	TRBV9	TRBD2	CASSVAGGETQYF	TGTGCCAGCAGCGTAGCGGGGGGAGAGACCCAGTACTTC
NA	TRBJ2-1	TRBV19	TRBD2	CASIAGREAAEQFF	TGTGCCAGTATCGCCGGACGGGAGGCGGCTGAGCAGTTCTTC
NA	TRBJ1-5	TRBV2	NA	CASRGGGVLGPQHF	TGTGCCAGCAGGGGGGGAGGGGTCTTGGGGCCCCAGCATTTT
once	TRBJ1-3	TRBV7-9	NA	CASSQPGLAGNTIYF	TGTGCCAGCAGCCAACCAGGGCTGGCTGGAAACACCATATATTTT
few	TRBJ1-1	TRBV7-2	NA	CASSLSAAGIAEAFF	TGTGCCAGCAGCTTAAGTGCGGCAGGGATCGCTGAAGCTTTCTTT
once	TRBJ2-5	TRBV2	NA	CASRDGKETQYF	TGTGCCAGCAGGGACGGGAAAGAGACCCAGTACTTC
NA	TRBJ1-5	TRBV2	TRBD1	CASTGTDNQPQHF	TGTGCCAGCACCGGGACAGATAATCAGCCCCAGCATTTT
NA	TRBJ1-2	TRBV9	NA	CASSVETGFGGYTF	TGTGCCAGCAGCGTAGAAACGGGGTTCGGTGGCTACACCTTC
NA	TRBJ1-3	TRBV9	NA	CASSPTPGAGNTIYF	TGTGCCAGCAGCCCCACTCCAGGGGCCGGAAACACCATATATTTT
NA	TRBJ1-2	TRBV4-1	TRBD1	CASSQDPGTGEVNYGYTF	TGCGCCAGCAGCCAAGATCCCGGGACAGGGGAGGTCAACTATGGCTACACCTTC
NA	TRBJ1-1	TRBV19	TRBD1	CASFYRGRQTEAFF	TGTGCCAGTTTCTACAGGGGGCGGCAGACTGAAGCTTTCTTT
NA	TRBJ1-5	TRBV30	NA	CAWSMNLNQAQHF	TGTGCCTGGAGTATGAATCTCAATCAGGCCCAGCATTTT
NA	TRBJ1-4	TRBV28	NA	CASSLISTNEKLFF	TGTGCCAGCAGTTTAATATCAACTAATGAAAAACTGTTTTTT
NA	TRBJ2-3	TRBV9	TRBD2	CASSGGRGGTDTQYF	TGTGCCAGCAGCGGGGGCCGGGGGGGCACAGATACGCAGTATTTT
NA	TRBJ2-6	TRBV7-8	NA	CASSSRGTRSSGANVLTF	TGTGCCAGCAGCTCCAGAGGGACACGGAGCTCTGGGGCCAACGTCCTGACTTTC
NA	TRBJ2-1	TRBV7-9	TRBD2	CATTGTSEGNEQFF	TGTGCCACCACGGGGACTAGCGAGGGGAATGAGCAGTTCTTC
NA	TRBJ2-7	TRBV30	NA	CAWSGRRGQNEYF	TGTGCCTGGAGTGGGCGGCGGGGGCAAAACGAGTACTTC
NA	TRBJ1-1	TRBV4-2	NA	CASSQEGRGYTEAFF	TGTGCCAGCAGCCAAGAGGGAAGGGGTTACACTGAAGCTTTCTTT
NA	TRBJ1-5	TRBV19	NA	CASSPQQINQPQHF	TGTGCCAGTAGTCCCCAACAGATTAATCAGCCCCAGCATTTT
NA	TRBJ1-1	TRBV28	TRBD1	CASSLGTDGPSF	TGTGCCAGCAGTCTTGGGACAGATGGACCTTCATTT